Presented here are 16 T cell receptor beta chains from one specimen sequenced in a study of human CD8 memory T cell subsets (TCRdb year 2020). A Human TCR Profiling Kit was used to prepare UMI-labeled 5' RACE TCRbeta libraries. TCRdb reworked the public reads: Q25 trimming with fastp, MiXCR clone assembly, productive beta chains retained. Merged by CDR3 protein, the rows form single entries marked with the most common genes and DNA. Within this sample are roughly 8,000 distinct CDR3 sequences, with under 4% of them counted one time only. In total, the top ten clones hold less than 45% of the sample. The sample comprised CD8+ T cells from PBMCs. The receptor source for this set is a human donor in good health.

This clonotype has ten or more counts. The chain is built from TRBV6-6 and TRBJ1-4; perhaps TRBD1 as D (5 bases). Germline CDR1 and CDR2: MNHNY and SVGAGI (reference sequence). The CDR3 runs 12 residues. Trimming removed 6 bases at V and 10 bases at J, with 12 bases between. CDR3 nucleotides: TGTGCCAGCAGCCGGGACTTGGGAAAACTGTTTTTT. This translates into CASSRDLGKLFF.

This clonotype showed up many times. CDR3 bases: TGTGCCAGCAGTCGAACAGGGGAGAGCTCCTACGAGCAGTACTTC. Amino acid sequence: CASSRTGESSYEQYF. The V call is TRBV7-2, the J call TRBJ2-7; 7 bases match TRBD1. Trimming at V came to 6 bases and at J to 0 bases, leaving 8 bases not matched to a gene. Germline CDR1 reads SGHTA; CDR2 reads FQGNSA. CDR3 length: 15 residues.

At least ten counts were recorded for this clonotype. The chain recombines TRBV29-1 with TRBJ1-2; 8 nucleotides match TRBD1. The CDR3 length is 17 residues. Germline CDR1 is SQVTM and CDR2 is ANQGSEA. Trimming removed 3 bases from V and 4 bases from J; junction bases left unmatched: 16. The CDR3 spells CSVDEDRVGGGSYGYTF. The CDR3, as DNA: TGCAGCGTTGATGAGGACAGGGTGGGTGGTGGTTCCTATGGCTACACCTTC. Complete variable domain (other parts from reference TRBV29-1 and TRBJ1-2): SAVISQKPSRDICQRGTSLTIQCQVDSQVTMMFWYRQQPGQSLTLIATANQGSEATYESGFVIDKFPISRPNLTFSTLTVSNMSPEDSSIYLCSVDEDRVGGGSYGYTFGSGTRLTVV.

This clonotype was seen a handful of times. The chain combines TRBV14 with TRBJ2-7, with 10 bases matching TRBD2. V was pared by 1 base and J by 0 bases, with 6 bases of the junction left unmatched. The CDR3 length is 17 residues. Per germline, CDR1 SGHDN and CDR2 FVKESK. The CDR3: CASSQGYSGGSSYEQYF. The CDR3, as DNA: TGTGCCAGCAGCCAAGGTTATAGCGGGGGGAGCTCCTACGAGCAGTACTTC. The full variable domain, its missing parts supplied by reference TRBV14 and TRBJ2-7, is EAGVTQFPSHSVIEKGQTVTLRCDPISGHDNLYWYRRVMGKEIKFLLHFVKESKQDESGMPNNRFLAERTGGTYSTLKVQPAELEDSGVYFCASSQGYSGGSSYEQYFGPGTRLTVT.

This clonotype was seen only a few times. The V and J genes are TRBV7-9 and TRBJ2-2, with D possibly being TRBD1 (6 bases). Germline CDR1 and CDR2: SEHNR and FQNEAQ (reference sequence). Trimming shortened V by 5 bases and J by 1 base, and 17 bases separated the two germline ends. The CDR3 is made up of 17 amino acids. Here the CDR3 DNA reads TGTGCCAGCAGCCCCCCCCGTGACAGGTTGAACACCGGGGAGCTGTTTTTT. The encoded protein is CASSPPRDRLNTGELFF.

The sample holds many counts of this clonotype. V is TRBV7-9 and J is TRBJ2-7; 7 bases agree with TRBD1. Per the germline V gene, CDR1 is SEHNR and CDR2 is FQNEAQ (reference sequence). Losses at the gene ends were 5 bases for V and 0 bases for J; bases not matched to a gene: 7. The CDR3 totals 15 residues. The CDR3 DNA follows: TGTGCCAGCAGCCTCCCCGGGACAGCCTCCTACGAGCAGTACTTC. It translates to CASSLPGTASYEQYF. The full variable domain, its missing parts supplied by reference TRBV7-9 and TRBJ2-7, is DTGVSQNPRHKITKRGQNVTFRCDPISEHNRLYWYRQTLGQGPEFLTYFQNEAQLEKSRLLSDRFSAERPKGSFSTLEIQRTEQGDSAMYLCASSLPGTASYEQYFGPGTRLTVT.

This clonotype was observed at least ten times. The rearrangement joins TRBV29-1 to TRBJ2-1; possible D gene TRBD2, 6 bases. The ends were cut back, 2 bases at V and 12 bases at J, with 20 bases in the middle. The CDR3 totals 14 residues. Germline lookup yields CDR1 SQVTM and CDR2 ANQGSEA. The CDR3 is CSVESGQRVVRQFF. CDR3 bases: TGCAGCGTTGAAAGTGGCCAGCGGGTGGTACGGCAGTTCTTC.

This clonotype turned up a few times. The chain joins TRBV23-1 to TRBJ2-5; 8 positions agree with TRBD1. TRBV23-1 is an ORF for which the function is uncertain. After removal of 2 bases from V and 5 bases from J, the junction contained 13 bases not matched to a gene. This CDR3 comprises 17 residues. CDR3 sequence (DNA): TGCGCCAGCAGTCAAGGGACAGGCTTATTTTCGAGGGAGACCCAGTACTTC. Residues: CASSQGTGLFSRETQYF.

This clonotype appeared many times. The V gene is TRBV6-1, the J gene TRBJ2-1; TRBD2 matches at 8 bases. The CDR3 runs 16 residues. The germline V gene encodes CDR1 MNHNS and CDR2 SASEGT. V lost 1 base, J lost 2 bases, and 4 bases stayed unmatched. The CDR3, as DNA: TGTGCCAGCAGTGAAGAAGTTAGCGGGGCCTACAATGAGCAGTTCTTC. Its translation: CASSEEVSGAYNEQFF.

This clonotype was counted at least ten times. The rearrangement joins TRBV5-1 to TRBJ1-6; D remains ambiguous. The CDR3 covers 17 residues. The germline CDR1 and CDR2 sequences are SGHRS and YFSETQ. Trimming took 5 bases from V and 4 from J, leaving 19 bases between them. The CDR3: CASRSFQESVYNSPLHF. The CDR3 region has the DNA TGCGCCAGCAGAAGTTTCCAGGAGTCGGTTTATAATTCACCCCTCCACTTT.

This clonotype was recorded many times. This sequence joins TRBV28 and TRBJ1-5; possibly TRBD1 for D (6 bases). Trimming took off 7 bases at V and 1 base at J, with 11 bases between the two ends. The CDR3 has 14 residues. Germline values: CDR1 MDHEN, CDR2 SYDVKM. CDR3 DNA sequence: TGTGCCAGCACAGCCACAGGGAGCAATCAGCCCCAGCATTTT. This translates into CASTATGSNQPQHF.

This clonotype came up many times. This rearrangement joins TRBV12-3 or TRBV12-4 to TRBJ1-3; D might be TRBD1 (5 bases). The CDR3 contains 14 residues. V lost 6 bases to trimming and J lost 1 base, with 10 bases between them. The CDR3 spells CASRPPGSGNTIYF. In DNA, the CDR3 is TGTGCCAGCAGGCCCCCAGGGTCTGGAAACACCATATATTTT.

Many counts were recorded for this clonotype. The J gene is TRBJ1-5, the V gene TRBV6-1; D call uncertain. V was clipped by 2 bases and J by 4 bases, with 9 bases between them. This CDR3 region has 14 residues. Germline-derived CDR1 and CDR2 are MNHNS and SASEGT. Written as DNA, the CDR3 is TGTGCCAGCAGTGAAAGGTCGGAAAATCAGCCCCAGCATTTT. This codes for CASSERSENQPQHF.

This clonotype has at least ten counts. The V and J genes are TRBV5-1 and TRBJ1-1, with TRBD1 matching over 11 bases. The germline gives CDR1 SGHRS, CDR2 YFSETQ. V lost 3 bases, J lost 5 bases, and 9 bases stayed unmatched. This CDR3 spans 16 amino acids. As DNA, the CDR3 is TGCGCCAGCAGCTGGATGGAGGGACAGGGGGGAACTGAAGCTTTCTTT. It codes for CASSWMEGQGGTEAFF.

At least ten counts were recorded for this clonotype. The chain uses TRBV7-9 and TRBJ2-1, with 8 nucleotides matching TRBD1. V shed 5 bases and J 5 bases; nucleotides not matched to a gene: 14. There are 17 residues in the CDR3. Germline V gene sequence: CDR1 SEHNR, CDR2 FQNEAQ (reference sequence). CDR3 loop: CASSPLLGQVINNEQFF. For the CDR3, the DNA is TGTGCCAGCAGCCCACTATTGGGACAGGTGATAAACAATGAGCAGTTCTTC. The full variable domain, rest sourced from reference TRBV7-9 and TRBJ2-1, is DTGVSQNPRHKITKRGQNVTFRCDPISEHNRLYWYRQTLGQGPEFLTYFQNEAQLEKSRLLSDRFSAERPKGSFSTLEIQRTEQGDSAMYLCASSPLLGQVINNEQFFGPGTRLTVL.

This clonotype was counted many times. The chain has TRBV5-4 and TRBJ2-1; 7 bases are shared with TRBD2. The V segment lost 2 bases and the J segment 7 bases; nucleotides outside the gene matches: 12. Germline lookup yields CDR1 SGHNT and CDR2 YYREEE (reference sequence). The CDR3 spans 16 residues. The DNA for the CDR3 is TGTGCCAGCAGCTTCCATAGCGGGCCCCTCGGGAATGAGCAGTTCTTC. This codes for CASSFHSGPLGNEQFF.